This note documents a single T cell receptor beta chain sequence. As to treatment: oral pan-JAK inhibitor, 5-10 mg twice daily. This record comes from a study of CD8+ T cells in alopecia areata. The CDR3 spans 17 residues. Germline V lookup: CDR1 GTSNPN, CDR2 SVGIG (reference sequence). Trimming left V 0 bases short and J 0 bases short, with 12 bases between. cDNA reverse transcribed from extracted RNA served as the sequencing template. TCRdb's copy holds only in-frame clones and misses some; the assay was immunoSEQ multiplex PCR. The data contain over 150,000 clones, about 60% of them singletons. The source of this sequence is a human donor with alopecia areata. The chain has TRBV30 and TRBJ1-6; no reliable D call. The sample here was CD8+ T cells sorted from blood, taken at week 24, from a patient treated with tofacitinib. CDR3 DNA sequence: TGTGCCTGGAGTGTTCTCTGGTTCAGCTCCTATAATTCACCCCTCCACTTT. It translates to CAWSVLWFSSYNSPLHF.